The 23 T cell receptor beta chains reported below all come from one sample, sequenced in a study of glioma-infiltrating T cells. TCR alpha and beta CDR3 regions were amplified from RNA using iRepertoire nested multiplex PCR. Via MiXCR, TCRdb re-called the multiplex PCR reads, giving one row per CDR3 protein. The sample lists approximately 190,000 distinct CDR3 sequences, more than 25% occurring once. The sequencing sample was made of glioma tissue, nonneoplastic brain tissue, or PBMCs (not recorded which). The receptors derive from a human donor with low-grade glioma or glioblastoma, undergoing nonglioma brain surgery, or in good health (not recorded which).

This clonotype was recorded at least ten times. The chain uses TRBV3-1 and TRBJ1-5; D gene ambiguous. The CDR3 consists of 14 residues. CDR1 and CDR2 from the germline V gene are LGHDT and YNNKEL (reference sequence). Trimming took 0 bases from V and 10 from J, leaving 13 bases between them. The CDR3 sequence: CASSQDNGRGPQHF. The CDR3 bases are TGTGCCAGCAGCCAAGATAACGGCCGCGGACCCCAGCATTTT.

This clonotype was counted ten times or more. The chain links TRBV4-2 to TRBJ1-1; 12 bases match TRBD1. The J segment lost 10 bases and the V segment lost 3 bases, leaving 6 bases of the junction unmatched. Per germline, CDR1 LGHNA and CDR2 YNFKEQ. The CDR3 is 14 residues long. The chain's CDR3 is CASSHRDRGLGAFF. CDR3 DNA sequence: TGTGCCAGCAGCCACCGGGACAGGGGGCTTGGAGCTTTCTTT.

This clonotype has ten or more counts. The chain employs TRBV20-1 and TRBJ2-3; 10 bases agree with TRBD2. Germline CDR1 and CDR2: DFQATT and SNEGSKA (reference sequence). This CDR3 has 14 residues. Trimming removed 5 bases from V and 7 bases from J; junction bases left unmatched: 9. The DNA for the CDR3 is TGCAGTGCTGGAATAGCGGGAGGTACGAATACGCAGTATTTT. Translating it yields CSAGIAGGTNTQYF.

Comments on this clonotype: This sequence may be a read error, since a much larger clone differs from it by one base. This chain joins TRBV7-8 and TRBJ2-5; D is perhaps TRBD1 (5 bases). Looked up from germline, CDR1 is SGHVS and CDR2 is FQNEAQ. The CDR3 contains 15 residues. The V and J ends lost 2 bases and 2 bases respectively, with 12 bases between them. The CDR3 sequence: CASSLLRTLQETQYF. CDR3 bases: TGTGCCAGCAGCTTATTAAGGACACTACAAGAGACCCAGTACTTC.

This clonotype occurred many times. The chain joins TRBV20-1 to TRBJ2-3; D ambiguous. V was pared by 6 bases and J by 0 bases, with 13 bases between. Germline V CDR1 and CDR2: DFQATT, SNEGSKA (reference sequence). This CDR3 comprises 14 residues. CDR3 coding DNA: TGCAGTGCCCTGCCTGGAGATAGCACAGATACGCAGTATTTT. Its protein is CSALPGDSTDTQYF.

Concerning this clonotype: A clone one base away is much larger, so this may be a read error. The chain has TRBV3-1 and TRBJ1-2; no firm D call. V shed 6 bases and J shed 8 bases, with 16 bases lying between them. Germline CDR1 is LGHDT and CDR2 is YNNKEL (reference sequence). This CDR3 comprises 13 residues. The chain's CDR3 is CASSVEVAHGYTF. Written as DNA, the CDR3 is TGTGCCAGCAGTGTTGAGGTGGCGCACGGCTACACCTTC.

The sample holds a few counts of this clonotype. This sequence joins TRBV4-1 and TRBJ1-4, with D tentatively TRBD1 (6 bases). The germline CDR1 and CDR2 sequences are MGHRA and YSYEKL. This CDR3 comprises 16 residues. Trimming left V 0 bases short and J 4 bases short, with 12 bases between. The CDR3 DNA follows: TGCGCCAGCAGCCAAGAAGTCGCCAGGGGTAATGAAAAACTGTTTTTT. It is translated as CASSQEVARGNEKLFF.

To note about this clonotype: One end of the junction is discordant with germline, which a read error may explain. The chain recombines TRBV20-1 with TRBJ2-7, with a weak D call TRBD2 (6 bases). Germline CDR1 DFQATT, CDR2 SNEGSKA (reference sequence). This CDR3 has 16 amino acids. The CDR3 loop is CRASDPFLSGRSEKSF. DNA for the CDR3: TGCCGTGCTAGCGACCCCTTCCTCTCGGGACGCTCCGAGAAGTCCTTC.

This clonotype showed up many times. The chain carries TRBV19 and TRBJ1-2; D gene uncertain. This CDR3 is 15 amino acids long. Trimming left V 3 bases short and J 1 base short, with 12 bases between. Germline CDR1 and CDR2: LNHDA and SQIVND (reference sequence). The chain's CDR3 is CASSIEVQLNYGYTF. CDR3 nucleotide sequence: TGTGCCAGTAGTATCGAGGTACAGCTTAACTATGGCTACACCTTC.

This clonotype was recorded at least ten times. The genes are TRBV28 and TRBJ2-7; D possibly corresponds to TRBD1 (6 bases). From germline, CDR1 is MDHEN and CDR2 SYDVKM. Trimming took off 7 bases at V and 3 bases at J, with 13 bases between the two ends. The CDR3 has 13 residues. CDR3 DNA sequence: TGTGCCAGCACCCTGGGACAAAGCTACGAGCAGTACTTC. Amino acids: CASTLGQSYEQYF.

The rearrangement uses TRBV24-1 and TRBJ1-1; D possibly corresponds to TRBD1 (5 bases). Germline V CDR1 and CDR2: KGHDR, SFDVKD. V was shortened by 12 bases and J by 6 bases, with 34 bases between the two germline ends. The CDR3 contains 18 residues. Here the CDR3 reads CALPLTPRGAGIVAEAFF. DNA for the CDR3: TGTGCCCTCCCTTTAACTCCACGAGGGGCAGGCATCGTCGCTGAAGCTTTCTTT.

At least ten counts were recorded for this clonotype. V and J are TRBV24-1 and TRBJ2-1; TRBD1 might be the D (5 bases). Trimming left V 1 base short and J 2 bases short, with 14 bases between. CDR3 length: 17 amino acids. CDR1 is KGHDR and CDR2 is SFDVKD in the germline V gene. The CDR3 protein is CATSDLVSRVPYNEQFF. CDR3 bases: TGTGCCACCAGTGATTTAGTTTCCAGGGTCCCCTACAATGAGCAGTTCTTC.

Remarks on this clonotype: Given the absence of the conserved phenylalanine or tryptophan at the CDR3 end, a read error is likely. The rearrangement uses TRBV27 and TRBJ1-1; 8 nucleotides match TRBD1. Germline CDR1 is MNHEY and CDR2 is SMNVEV (reference sequence). The CDR3 length is 14 residues. J was trimmed by 0 bases and V by 5 bases; bases with no gene match: 2. CDR3 DNA: TGTGCCAGCAGTCCGACAGGGGTGAACACTGAAGCTTTCTCT. Protein: CASSPTGVNTEAFS.

This clonotype was observed at least ten times. This chain joins TRBV6-1 and TRBJ1-5, with D perhaps matching TRBD1 (5 bases). CDR1 and CDR2 from the germline V gene are MNHNS and SASEGT. The V end was cut by 5 bases, the J end by 0 bases, with 8 bases between. This CDR3 has 14 residues. CDR3 coding DNA: TGTGCCAGCAGTCTACAGGATAGCAATCAGCCCCAGCATTTT. Residues: CASSLQDSNQPQHF.

This clonotype has more than one count but fewer than ten. This chain uses TRBV12-3 or TRBV12-4 with TRBJ2-1, with 7 nucleotides matching TRBD1. V lost 6 bases, J lost 9 bases, and 8 bases stayed unmatched. There are 13 residues in the CDR3. The CDR3 protein is CASSRLQGTEQFF. In DNA, the CDR3 is TGTGCCAGCAGCCGGCTACAGGGGACTGAGCAGTTCTTC.

This clonotype came up once. A read error may be the cause here, since a much bigger clone is one base away. The chain couples TRBV7-9 to TRBJ2-3; D is undetermined. Germline assignment: CDR1 SEHNR and CDR2 FQNEAQ (reference sequence). The V end was cut by 1 base, the J end by 2 bases, with 7 bases between. There are 14 residues in the CDR3. The CDR3 nucleotides are TGTGCCAGCAGCTTAGGCAGTGTCACAGATACGCAGTATTTT. Encoded protein: CASSLGSVTDTQYF.

There are many counts of this clonotype. The chain combines TRBV27 with TRBJ2-3; TRBD2 aligns across 9 bases. There are 15 residues in the CDR3. Per the germline V gene, CDR1 is MNHEY and CDR2 is SMNVEV (reference sequence). The junction had 8 bases not matched to a gene; V was cut back by 5 bases and J by 5 bases. The CDR3 region has the DNA TGTGCCAGCAGTAAGGCGGGAGGGCTGGGAGATACGCAGTATTTT. This translates into CASSKAGGLGDTQYF.

This clonotype was counted many times. The chain links TRBV20-1 to TRBJ2-3; D not resolved. Germline-derived CDR1 and CDR2 are DFQATT and SNEGSKA (reference sequence). The V and J ends lost 1 base and 0 bases respectively, with 8 bases between them. This CDR3 region has 14 residues. The CDR3 region is CSARVDSSTDTQYF. CDR3 nucleotides: TGCAGTGCTAGAGTCGATTCTAGCACAGATACGCAGTATTTT.

The table lists this clonotype with many counts. CDR3 loop: CASSPQGNQPQHF. CDR3 sequence (DNA): TGTGCCAGCTCACCACAGGGCAATCAGCCCCAGCATTTT. This chain uses TRBV18 with TRBJ1-5; D is unresolved. From germline, CDR1 is KGHSH and CDR2 LQKENI. The CDR3 sequence is 13 residues long. V was shortened by 1 base and J by 2 bases, with 3 bases between the two germline ends.

The rearrangement links TRBV4-2 to TRBJ2-1; TRBD2 matches at 10 bases. V was clipped by 0 bases and J by 7 bases; unmatched bases: 3. CDR3 size: 15 residues. Germline CDR1 is LGHNA and CDR2 is YNFKEQ. The CDR3 spells CASSQDQTSGNEQFF. CDR3 coding DNA: TGTGCCAGCAGCCAAGACCAGACTAGCGGGAATGAGCAGTTCTTC.

The CDR3 sequence is CASSQGMSAYGYTF. CDR3 sequence (DNA): TGCGCCAGCAGCCAAGGGATGTCAGCCTATGGCTACACCTTC. The rearrangement uses TRBV4-1 and TRBJ1-2; D gene unclear. The CDR3 spans 14 residues. Germline values: CDR1 MGHRA, CDR2 YSYEKL. The germline V and J ends were trimmed by 1 base and 4 bases, with 10 bases remaining between them.

This clonotype showed up many times. The J gene is TRBJ2-2, the V gene TRBV19; 8 positions match TRBD1. Losses at the gene ends were 7 bases for V and 4 bases for J; bases not matched to a gene: 11. Germline CDR1 is LNHDA and CDR2 is SQIVND (reference sequence). The CDR3 extends over 16 amino acids. CDR3 sequence (DNA): TGTGCCAGTACCCCCTCTCGGACAGGGTCCACCGGGGAGCTGTTTTTT. The encoded protein is CASTPSRTGSTGELFF.

This clonotype was observed at least ten times. The chain recombines TRBV7-2 with TRBJ2-3, with TRBD2 matching over 8 bases. This CDR3 contains 16 residues. CDR1 is SGHTA and CDR2 is FQGNSA in the germline V gene. Trimming removed 6 bases from V and 4 bases from J; junction bases left unmatched: 12. The DNA of the CDR3 is TGTGCCAGCAGTCGGGGGGGCGGGAGGAGTGCAGATACGCAGTATTTT. Translated: CASSRGGGRSADTQYF.